These T cell receptor beta chains were read from a single sample in a study of cytomegalovirus exposure and HLA in healthy donors. Generated by immunoSEQ multiplex PCR, the TCRdb table keeps only in-frame clones and is missing some. Of some 130,000 clones listed, 75% to 85% are singletons. Sequenced material: PBMCs. Receptors originate from a male donor in good health and CMV-seronegative. Both conserved end residues are part of each CDR3. D genes are given only for firm matches. The size field is filled for only some rows; it gives once, few, many or a size class.

V: TRBV18; D: .; J: TRBJ2-1; size: .; DNA: TGTGCCAGCTCCCCGCTTGGAGATGAGCAGTTCTTC; CDR3: CASSPLGDEQFF
V: TRBV10-3; D: .; J: TRBJ2-7; size: .; DNA: TGTGCCATCAGTGAGTCTGGTGGGACATCCTACGAGCAGTACTTC; CDR3: CAISESGGTSYEQYF
V: TRBV7-9; D: .; J: TRBJ2-7; size: .; DNA: TGTGCCAGCAGCTTTGGGGGGATCTACGAGCAGTACTTC; CDR3: CASSFGGIYEQYF
V: TRBV7-8; D: .; J: TRBJ2-6; size: once; DNA: TGTGCCAGCAGCCCTGGGGCCAACGGCCTGACTTTC; CDR3: CASSPGANGLTF
V: TRBV5-1; D: .; J: TRBJ1-1; size: .; DNA: TGCGCCAGCAGCTTGGGCGGGACCCTCCATGAAGCTTTCTTT; CDR3: CASSLGGTLHEAFF
V: TRBV9; D: TRBD1; J: TRBJ2-7; size: .; DNA: TGTGCCAGCAGCGTTGGGACAGTCTCCTACGAGCAGTACTTC; CDR3: CASSVGTVSYEQYF
V: TRBV5-1; D: .; J: TRBJ2-6; size: once; DNA: TGCGCCAGCAGCGGCGGGGGCGCTGGGGCCAACGGCCTGACTTTC; CDR3: CASSGGGAGANGLTF
V: TRBV6-4; D: TRBD1; J: TRBJ1-5; size: .; DNA: TGTGCCAGCAGTGAGCAAACAGGGGATCAGCCCCAGCATTTT; CDR3: CASSEQTGDQPQHF
V: TRBV21-1; D: .; J: TRBJ1-1; size: .; DNA: TGTGCCAGCAGCGGGCCCAGCCTGGGACAGAGTAACACTGAAGCTTTCTTT; CDR3: CASSGPSLGQSNTEAFF
V: TRBV7-2; D: TRBD1; J: TRBJ1-3; size: once; DNA: TGTGCCAGCAGCCCGACAGGGAGAGGAAACACCATATATTTT; CDR3: CASSPTGRGNTIYF
V: TRBV5-4; D: TRBD2; J: TRBJ2-3; size: once; DNA: TGTGCCAGCAGCTTCGAATATCAGCGGGATAGATCAGATACGCAGTATTTT; CDR3: CASSFEYQRDRSDTQYF
V: TRBV19; D: TRBD1; J: TRBJ2-5; size: .; DNA: TGTGCCAGTAGGAAGGGACAGGGGGCGTGGGAGCAGTACTTC; CDR3: CASRKGQGAWEQYF
V: TRBV9; D: .; J: TRBJ1-2; size: few; DNA: TGTGCCAGCAGCGAGAACAGGGATCACTATGGCTACACCTTC; CDR3: CASSENRDHYGYTF
V: TRBV6-5; D: .; J: TRBJ1-1; size: .; DNA: TGTGCCAGCAGTTCCAGGGCCGGCCCTCGGAACACTGAAGCTTTCTTT; CDR3: CASSSRAGPRNTEAFF
V: TRBV6-5; D: .; J: TRBJ2-2; size: .; DNA: TGTGCCACGACCCCCAGGGCCGGGTACACCGGGGAGCTGTTTTTT; CDR3: CATTPRAGYTGELFF
V: TRBV25-1; D: .; J: TRBJ2-7; size: .; DNA: TGTGCCAGCAGTGATGTTGGAGAGGATTCCTACGAGCAGTACTTC; CDR3: CASSDVGEDSYEQYF
V: TRBV7-9; D: .; J: TRBJ1-4; size: .; DNA: TGTGCCAGCAGCTCCGTGGCAGGGGTGCCTAATGAAAAACTGTTTTTT; CDR3: CASSSVAGVPNEKLFF
V: TRBV28; D: TRBD1; J: TRBJ2-7; size: few; DNA: TGTGCCAGCAGTCCATCAGGACAGGGGAGAGACGAGCAGTACTTC; CDR3: CASSPSGQGRDEQYF
V: TRBV6-6; D: TRBD2; J: TRBJ2-6; size: once; DNA: TGTGCCAGCAAGAGCGGGGGCTCAGGGGCCAACGGCCTGACTTTC; CDR3: CASKSGGSGANGLTF
V: TRBV21-1; D: .; J: TRBJ2-4; size: .; DNA: TGTGCCAGCAGCAGAAGAGACAGGCCACCCGGAGCCCTAGCCAAAAACAGTCAGTACTTC; CDR3: CASSRRDRPPGALAKNSQYF
V: TRBV7-9; D: .; J: TRBJ2-5; size: .; DNA: TGTGCCAGCAGCTTAAATGAGGAAAACTTC; CDR3: CASSLNEENF
V: TRBV4-2; D: .; J: TRBJ1-5; size: .; DNA: TGTGCCAGCAGCCACCGCGGGACGGGCAATCAGCCCCAGCATTTT; CDR3: CASSHRGTGNQPQHF
V: TRBV10-3; D: .; J: TRBJ1-2; size: .; DNA: TGTGCCATCAGTGCACAGGTCAACTATGGCTACACCTTC; CDR3: CAISAQVNYGYTF
V: TRBV11-3; D: .; J: TRBJ1-1; size: .; DNA: TGTGCCAGCAGCTTATCCCAGAACACTGAAGCTTTCTTT; CDR3: CASSLSQNTEAFF
V: TRBV4-2; D: TRBD1; J: TRBJ2-4; size: .; DNA: TGTGCCAGCAGCCGATATTACAGGGGTTCAGGTGAAAACAGTCAGTACTTC; CDR3: CASSRYYRGSGENSQYF
V: TRBV10-3; D: TRBD2; J: TRBJ2-1; size: few; DNA: TGTGCCATCAAGTTTAGCGGGGGGTCCAATGAGCAGTTCTTC; CDR3: CAIKFSGGSNEQFF
V: TRBV5-4; D: TRBD2; J: TRBJ2-1; size: .; DNA: TGTGCCAGCAGCGCCCCTAGCGGAGAGCAGTTCTTC; CDR3: CASSAPSGEQFF
V: TRBV6-6; D: .; J: TRBJ2-5; size: .; DNA: TGTGCCAGCAGTTCCCGTTCAGCGCAAGAGACCCAGTACTTC; CDR3: CASSSRSAQETQYF
V: TRBV18; D: .; J: TRBJ1-1; size: .; DNA: TGTGCCAGCCCACCAAAAACAGCAACCATGAACACTGAAGCTTTCTTT; CDR3: CASPPKTATMNTEAFF
V: TRBV7-9; D: TRBD1; J: TRBJ2-2; size: .; DNA: TGTGCCAGCAGTGGTAATCTGGACAGGGGGACCGGGGAGCTGTTTTTT; CDR3: CASSGNLDRGTGELFF
V: TRBV19; D: .; J: TRBJ2-7; size: .; DNA: TGTGCCAGTAGTCCTCTGGGCGGGTACGAGCAGTACTTC; CDR3: CASSPLGGYEQYF
V: TRBV30; D: TRBD1; J: TRBJ2-1; size: .; DNA: TGTGCCTGGAGGCCGGGACAGTGGAATGAGCAGTTCTTC; CDR3: CAWRPGQWNEQFF
V: TRBV9; D: .; J: TRBJ1-2; size: once; DNA: TGTGCCAGCAGCGTAGGCCCCCAGGGTCTAGATGGCTACACCTTC; CDR3: CASSVGPQGLDGYTF
V: TRBV28; D: TRBD2; J: TRBJ2-7; size: .; DNA: TGTGCCAGCAGTTTGAAAGCGGGGGTGTTCGAGCAGTACTTC; CDR3: CASSLKAGVFEQYF
V: TRBV4-1; D: .; J: TRBJ2-7; size: .; DNA: TGCGCCAGCAGCCACCCTGTTGGCTCAGATCTGTACTTC; CDR3: CASSHPVGSDLYF
V: TRBV19; D: .; J: TRBJ2-1; size: .; DNA: TGTGCCAGTAGTATACCGGTCCTAGCGGAGCAGTTCTTC; CDR3: CASSIPVLAEQFF
V: TRBV28; D: .; J: TRBJ2-7; size: .; DNA: TGTGCCAGCGGGCAGGGGCCCTACGAGCAGTACTTC; CDR3: CASGQGPYEQYF
V: TRBV4-3; D: TRBD1; J: TRBJ1-4; size: .; DNA: TGCGCCAGCAGCCAGCCAGGACAGGGGAATGAAAAACTGTTTTTT; CDR3: CASSQPGQGNEKLFF
V: TRBV10-1; D: .; J: TRBJ1-5; size: .; DNA: TGCGCCAGCAGTGATACAGGGAGTCAGCCCCAGCATTTT; CDR3: CASSDTGSQPQHF
V: TRBV5-6; D: .; J: TRBJ2-3; size: few; DNA: TGTGCCAGCAGCTTGGTAGCAGGGCCGAGCACAGATACGCAGTATTTT; CDR3: CASSLVAGPSTDTQYF
V: TRBV7-9; D: TRBD1; J: TRBJ2-6; size: .; DNA: TGTGCCAGCAGCCTGTTCGGACAGGGCCCTGGGGCCAACGTCCTGACTTTC; CDR3: CASSLFGQGPGANVLTF
V: TRBV5-1; D: TRBD2; J: TRBJ2-1; size: .; DNA: TGCGCCACCAATAGCGGGAACTACAATGAGCAGTTCTTC; CDR3: CATNSGNYNEQFF
V: TRBV6-5; D: TRBD1; J: TRBJ1-4; size: .; DNA: TGTGCCAGCTGCCGGGACAGGGGTTCGGAAAAACTGTTTTTT; CDR3: CASCRDRGSEKLFF
V: TRBV2; D: .; J: TRBJ1-2; size: .; DNA: TGTGCCAGCAGTGATACGGCTAACTATGGCTACACCTTC; CDR3: CASSDTANYGYTF
V: TRBV11-3; D: .; J: TRBJ1-2; size: few; DNA: TGTGCCAGCAGCTTAAGGACGGGCAGCGGCTATGGCTACACCTTC; CDR3: CASSLRTGSGYGYTF
V: TRBV19; D: TRBD2; J: TRBJ2-7; size: .; DNA: TGTGCCAGTAGTTCTTCCTTAGCGGGTCCCAGTACCTACGAGCAGTACTTC; CDR3: CASSSSLAGPSTYEQYF
V: TRBV7-8; D: .; J: TRBJ2-7; size: .; DNA: TGTGCCAGCAGCTTTTTTATGGGGGAGGCGCCCCGCGAGCAGTACTTC; CDR3: CASSFFMGEAPREQYF
V: TRBV9; D: TRBD2; J: TRBJ2-5; size: .; DNA: TGTGCCAGCAGCCAGGGACTAGCGGAAGAGACCCAGTACTTC; CDR3: CASSQGLAEETQYF
V: TRBV6-5; D: TRBD2; J: TRBJ2-7; size: .; DNA: TGTGCCAGCACCGTTAGCGGGAGCTCCTACGAGCAGTACTTC; CDR3: CASTVSGSSYEQYF
V: TRBV2; D: TRBD1; J: TRBJ2-3; size: .; DNA: TGTGCCAGCAACCGCCGGGACAGGGGCAGAGATACGCAGTATTTT; CDR3: CASNRRDRGRDTQYF
V: TRBV30; D: .; J: TRBJ1-4; size: once; DNA: TGTGCCTGGAGAGAGAGGGTGAATGAAAAACTGTTTTTT; CDR3: CAWRERVNEKLFF
V: TRBV29-1; D: .; J: TRBJ1-3; size: .; DNA: TGCAGCGTTGTTCAGAACTCTGGAAACACCATATATTTT; CDR3: CSVVQNSGNTIYF
V: TRBV30; D: .; J: TRBJ1-3; size: .; DNA: TGTGCCTGGACAGTGAATGGAAACACCATATATTTT; CDR3: CAWTVNGNTIYF
V: TRBV6-5; D: TRBD2; J: TRBJ2-7; size: .; DNA: TGTGCCAGTGCGGAGAGTTCGGGAGGTAGCAACGAGCAGTACTTC; CDR3: CASAESSGGSNEQYF
V: TRBV13; D: TRBD2; J: TRBJ2-7; size: .; DNA: TGTGCCAGCAGCCCCGGGACTAGCGGGGGCAGAGGCTACGAGCAGTACTTC; CDR3: CASSPGTSGGRGYEQYF
V: TRBV6-1; D: .; J: TRBJ2-7; size: .; DNA: TGTGCCAGCACCCCGGTCGAGTGGGGGGATTACGAGCAGTACTTC; CDR3: CASTPVEWGDYEQYF
V: TRBV5-4; D: TRBD1; J: TRBJ2-7; size: .; DNA: TGTGCCAGCAGCGGAACGGGACAGAGCTACGAGCAGTACTTC; CDR3: CASSGTGQSYEQYF
V: TRBV7-9; D: .; J: TRBJ2-7; size: few; DNA: TGTGCCAGCAGCTCACCGAGGGTCCAGGCGGACTCCTACGAGCAGTACTTC; CDR3: CASSSPRVQADSYEQYF
V: TRBV7-6; D: .; J: TRBJ1-1; size: few; DNA: TGTGCCAGCAGCTTAGGCCCTAGCACTGAAGCTTTCTTT; CDR3: CASSLGPSTEAFF
V: TRBV19; D: .; J: TRBJ2-7; size: .; DNA: TGTGCCAGTAGTAGGGGACAAAGCTCCTACGAGCAGTACTTC; CDR3: CASSRGQSSYEQYF